This T cell receptor (beta chain) stems from a study of cytomegalovirus exposure and HLA in healthy donors. Study-wide findings and caveats: The study listed 150 to 200 cytomegalovirus-associated TCR beta chains. Earlier analysis looked at TCR beta V segments, and most were productive about 90% or about 30% of the time. The authors reported that TCR beta sequences could predict HLA-A and HLA-B alleles. These predictions were accurate for most subjects in the first cohort. Associated with HLA alleles at 0.05 false discovery rate in a later analysis were 16,951 TCR beta sequences.

The ends lost 4 bases at V and 4 bases at J; junction bases unmatched: 2. The CDR3 consists of 13 residues. Germline V gene lookup returns CDR1 MNHEY and CDR2 SVGAGI. This clone has more than one count but fewer than ten. Its antigen is not known. The study ran its PCR with 60 Vbeta and 13 Jbeta primers. Only in-frame clones appear in the TCRdb table, and some are missing; sequencing was by immunoSEQ multiplex PCR. The sample holds about 130,000 clones; less than 80% are singletons and the top ten take about 1.9%. Material: PBMCs. The chain carries TRBV6-5 and TRBJ1-1; 8 nucleotides line up with TRBD1. The sequence was collected from a man aged 50 to 60 in good health and CMV-seronegative. CDR3 DNA: TGTGCCAGCAGTTCTGACAGGGGCACTGAAGCTTTCTTT. It is translated as CASSSDRGTEAFF.